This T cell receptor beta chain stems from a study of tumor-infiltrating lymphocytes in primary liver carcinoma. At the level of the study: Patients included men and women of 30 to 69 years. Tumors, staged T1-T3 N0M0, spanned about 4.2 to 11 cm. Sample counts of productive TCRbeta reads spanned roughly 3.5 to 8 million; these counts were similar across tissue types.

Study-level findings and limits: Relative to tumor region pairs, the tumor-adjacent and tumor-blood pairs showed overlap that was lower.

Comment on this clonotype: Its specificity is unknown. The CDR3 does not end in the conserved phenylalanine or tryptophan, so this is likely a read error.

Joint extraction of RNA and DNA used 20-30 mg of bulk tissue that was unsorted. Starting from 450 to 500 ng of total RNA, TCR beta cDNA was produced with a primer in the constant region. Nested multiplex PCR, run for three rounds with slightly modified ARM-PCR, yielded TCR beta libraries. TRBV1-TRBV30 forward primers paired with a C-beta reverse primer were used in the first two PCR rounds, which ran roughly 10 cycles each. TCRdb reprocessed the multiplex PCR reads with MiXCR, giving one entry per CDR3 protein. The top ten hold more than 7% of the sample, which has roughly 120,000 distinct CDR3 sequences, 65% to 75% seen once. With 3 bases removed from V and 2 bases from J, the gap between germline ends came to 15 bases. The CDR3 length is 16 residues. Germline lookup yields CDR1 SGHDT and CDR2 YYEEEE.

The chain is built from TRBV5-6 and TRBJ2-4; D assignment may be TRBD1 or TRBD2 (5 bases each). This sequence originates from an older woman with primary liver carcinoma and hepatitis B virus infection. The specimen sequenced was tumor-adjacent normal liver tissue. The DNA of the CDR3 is TGTGCCAGCAGCTCTCGGACAAGCGGACCCAAAAACATTCAGTACCTC. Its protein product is CASSSRTSGPKNIQYL.